A selection of T cell receptor beta chains follows, all from one sample in a study of shared T cell receptors in the human thymus. The protocol was immunoSEQ multiplex PCR, while the TCRdb copy is restricted to in-frame clones and leaves out a portion. The sample lists 540,000 or so clones, around 82% occurring once. These same data were also listed under a study on human thymus T cells.

The sequenced sample consisted of thymocytes. The origin of the receptors is a boy in the first two years of life with a congenital heart defect. Each CDR3 is given with its conserved first and last residue. The D gene is left open where the match is weak. Expanded clones get a size class; other rows say once, few or many, or leave the size out.

cdr3_nt,cdr3_aa,j_call,clone_size,v_call,d_call
TGTGCCAGCAGTTACTCCCGGCGGGAGGGCCCATACGAGCAGTACTTC,CASSYSRREGPYEQYF,TRBJ2-7,.,TRBV6-5,TRBD2
TGCGCCAGCAGCTTAGGGACAGGGAGAGGCTACGAGCAGTACTTC,CASSLGTGRGYEQYF,TRBJ2-7,.,TRBV5-1,TRBD1
TGTGCCAGCATCCTCAGCGGGGGAGGTTACAATGAGCAGTTCTTC,CASILSGGGYNEQFF,TRBJ2-1,.,TRBV2,TRBD2
TGTGCCAGCAGCCTCTTGGGACAGGGGTTGACTGAAGCTTTCTTT,CASSLLGQGLTEAFF,TRBJ1-1,.,TRBV14,TRBD1
TGTGCCAGCAGTGTCCGACAGGGCTATGGCTACACCTTC,CASSVRQGYGYTF,TRBJ1-2,.,TRBV6-4,TRBD1
TGTGCCTGGAGTGTACCAGAGTGGCAGGGAAGGAGTGGAAACACCATATATTTT,CAWSVPEWQGRSGNTIYF,TRBJ1-3,.,TRBV30,.
TGTGCCACCAGCAGAGCGGGGGTAGGTAATCAGCCCCAGCATTTT,CATSRAGVGNQPQHF,TRBJ1-5,.,TRBV15,.
TGTGCCATCAGTGATTCGGGGGGAATGACCTACGAGCAGTACTTC,CAISDSGGMTYEQYF,TRBJ2-7,.,TRBV10-3,TRBD2
TGCGCCAGCAGCATCCACAGGGGGCAGAACACTGAAGCTTTCTTT,CASSIHRGQNTEAFF,TRBJ1-1,.,TRBV5-1,TRBD1
TGTGCCAGCAGCCTAGGTAGAGAGGGGAACACTGAAGCTTTCTTT,CASSLGREGNTEAFF,TRBJ1-1,.,TRBV14,.
TGTGCCTGGAGTGGCCCACCGTTGGGCAGGAACTATGGCTACACCTTC,CAWSGPPLGRNYGYTF,TRBJ1-2,.,TRBV30,.
TGTGCCACCAGCTTCCGACTAGCGGACGGCTCCTACAATGAGCAGTTCTTC,CATSFRLADGSYNEQFF,TRBJ2-1,.,TRBV15,TRBD2
TGCGCCAGCAGCCAAGATCTCGGACTAGCCACAGATACGCAGTATTTT,CASSQDLGLATDTQYF,TRBJ2-3,.,TRBV4-1,TRBD2
TGTGCCAGCAGCTTAGTAGGACGGACAGGGAGCATCACTGAAGCTTTCTTT,CASSLVGRTGSITEAFF,TRBJ1-1,.,TRBV7-8,TRBD1
TGTGCCAGCAGCTTATGGGGGGGCACCTCTAGCACAGATACGCAGTATTTT,CASSLWGGTSSTDTQYF,TRBJ2-3,.,TRBV7-9,.
TGTGCCAGCAGCCAACCCCGGGGTATGCGGGGCTGGGAGCAGTTCTTC,CASSQPRGMRGWEQFF,TRBJ2-1,.,TRBV5-6,.
TGTGCCAGCAGCGGGACCGGGGGGAATGAGCAGTTCTTC,CASSGTGGNEQFF,TRBJ2-1,.,TRBV7-2,TRBD2
TGTGCCAGCAGCCCCGGGGAGCCGGATGAGCAGTTCTTC,CASSPGEPDEQFF,TRBJ2-1,.,TRBV13,.
TGTGCCAGCAATGAAGCCCGTGGGACAGGGTCTGGAAACACCATATATTTT,CASNEARGTGSGNTIYF,TRBJ1-3,.,TRBV28,TRBD1
TGTGCCAGCAGTAGTAAGGCAGGGGGCGTCTATGGCTACACCTTC,CASSSKAGGVYGYTF,TRBJ1-2,.,TRBV2,TRBD1
TGTGCCAGCAGTGACTCGATTGGTAGCGGGCAAGAGACCCAGTACTTC,CASSDSIGSGQETQYF,TRBJ2-5,.,TRBV6-4,TRBD2
TGTGCCAGCAGCCCGGGACTAGCGGGGGCTGAGCAGTTCTTC,CASSPGLAGAEQFF,TRBJ2-1,once,TRBV11-3,TRBD2
TGCAGTGCTAGGGGCGTCTATGGCTACACCTTC,CSARGVYGYTF,TRBJ1-2,once,TRBV20-1,.
TGCGCCAGCAGCCAAGATCCCAGCGGGCCTTACAATGAGCAGTTCTTC,CASSQDPSGPYNEQFF,TRBJ2-1,few,TRBV4-1,.
TGCGCCAGCAGCCAAGAAGGGACTAGCGGCTACAATGAGCAGTTCTTC,CASSQEGTSGYNEQFF,TRBJ2-1,.,TRBV4-1,TRBD2
TGTGCCAGCAGTGACCCTTCCGCGGGAGAGGCCTACGAGCAGTACTTC,CASSDPSAGEAYEQYF,TRBJ2-7,once,TRBV6-1,TRBD2